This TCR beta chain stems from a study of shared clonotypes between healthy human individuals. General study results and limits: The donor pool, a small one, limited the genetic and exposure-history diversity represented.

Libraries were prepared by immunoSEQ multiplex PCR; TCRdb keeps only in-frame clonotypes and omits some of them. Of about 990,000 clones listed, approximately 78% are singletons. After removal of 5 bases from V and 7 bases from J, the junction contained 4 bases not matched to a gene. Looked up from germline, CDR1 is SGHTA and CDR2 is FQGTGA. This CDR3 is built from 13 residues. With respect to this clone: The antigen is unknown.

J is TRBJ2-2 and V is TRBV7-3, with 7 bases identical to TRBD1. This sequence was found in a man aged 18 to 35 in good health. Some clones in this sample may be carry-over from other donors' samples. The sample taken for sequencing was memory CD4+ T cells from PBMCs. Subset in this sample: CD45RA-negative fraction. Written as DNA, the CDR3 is TGTGCCAGCAGCCAACAGGGGCACGGGGAGCTGTTTTTT. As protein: CASSQQGHGELFF.